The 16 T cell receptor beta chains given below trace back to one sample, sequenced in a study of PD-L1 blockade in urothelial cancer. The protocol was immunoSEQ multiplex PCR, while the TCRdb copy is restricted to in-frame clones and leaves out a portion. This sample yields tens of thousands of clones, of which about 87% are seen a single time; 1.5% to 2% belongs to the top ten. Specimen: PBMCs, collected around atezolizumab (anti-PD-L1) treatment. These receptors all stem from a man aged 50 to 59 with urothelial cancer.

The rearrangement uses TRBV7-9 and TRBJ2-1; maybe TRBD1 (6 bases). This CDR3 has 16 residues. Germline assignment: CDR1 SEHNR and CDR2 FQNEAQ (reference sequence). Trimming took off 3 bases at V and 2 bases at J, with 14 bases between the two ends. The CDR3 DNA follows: TGTGCCAGCAGCTTGTACGGACAGAATCCCTACAATGAGCAGTTCTTC. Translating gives CASSLYGQNPYNEQFF.

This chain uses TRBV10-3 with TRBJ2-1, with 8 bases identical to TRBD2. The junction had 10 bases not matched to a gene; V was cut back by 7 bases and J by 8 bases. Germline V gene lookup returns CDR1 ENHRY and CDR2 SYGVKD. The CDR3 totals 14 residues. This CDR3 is CAITPGSGRYEQFF. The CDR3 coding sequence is TGTGCCATCACCCCGGGCAGCGGGAGATATGAGCAGTTCTTC.

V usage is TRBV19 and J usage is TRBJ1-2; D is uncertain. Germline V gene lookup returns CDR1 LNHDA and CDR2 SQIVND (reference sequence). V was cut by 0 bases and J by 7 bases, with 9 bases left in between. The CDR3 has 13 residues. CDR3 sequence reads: CASSIEAAAGYTF. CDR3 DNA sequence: TGTGCCAGTAGTATAGAGGCTGCCGCTGGCTACACCTTC.

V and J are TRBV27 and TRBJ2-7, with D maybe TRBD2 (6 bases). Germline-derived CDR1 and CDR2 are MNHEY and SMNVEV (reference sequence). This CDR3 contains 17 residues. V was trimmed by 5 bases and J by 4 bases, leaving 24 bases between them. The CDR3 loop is CASSPSPQSRGGYEQYF. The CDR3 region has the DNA TGTGCCAGCAGTCCCTCCCCCCAATCGCGGGGTGGATACGAGCAGTACTTC.

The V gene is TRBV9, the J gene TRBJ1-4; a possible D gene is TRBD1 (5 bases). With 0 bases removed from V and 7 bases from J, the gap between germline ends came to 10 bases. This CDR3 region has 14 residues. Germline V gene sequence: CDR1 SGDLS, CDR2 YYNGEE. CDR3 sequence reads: CASSVEGRFEKLFF. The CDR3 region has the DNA TGTGCCAGCAGCGTAGAGGGGCGGTTTGAAAAACTGTTTTTT.

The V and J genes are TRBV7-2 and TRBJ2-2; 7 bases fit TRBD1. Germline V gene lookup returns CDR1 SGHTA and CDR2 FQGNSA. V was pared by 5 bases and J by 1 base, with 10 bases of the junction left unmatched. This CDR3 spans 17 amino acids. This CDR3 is CASSPNRQGRNTGELFF. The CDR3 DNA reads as TGTGCCAGCAGCCCAAATAGACAGGGTCGGAACACCGGGGAGCTGTTTTTT.

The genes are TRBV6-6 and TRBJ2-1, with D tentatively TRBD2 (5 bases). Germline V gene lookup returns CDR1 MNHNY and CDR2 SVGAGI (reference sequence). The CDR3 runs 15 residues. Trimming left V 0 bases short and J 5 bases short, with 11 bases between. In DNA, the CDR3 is TGTGCCAGCAGTTACTCGCGTCTAGCCAACAATGAGCAGTTCTTC. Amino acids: CASSYSRLANNEQFF.

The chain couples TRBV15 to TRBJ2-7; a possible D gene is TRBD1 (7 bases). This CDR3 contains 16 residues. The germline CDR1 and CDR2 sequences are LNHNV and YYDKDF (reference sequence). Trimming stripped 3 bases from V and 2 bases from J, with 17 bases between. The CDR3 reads CATSRGGLQGTYEQYF. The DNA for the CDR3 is TGTGCCACCAGCAGGGGGGGATTACAGGGGACCTACGAGCAGTACTTC.

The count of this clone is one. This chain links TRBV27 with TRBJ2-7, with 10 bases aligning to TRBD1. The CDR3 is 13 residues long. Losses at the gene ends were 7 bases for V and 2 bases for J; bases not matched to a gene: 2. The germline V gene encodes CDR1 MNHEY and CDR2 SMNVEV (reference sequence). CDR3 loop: CASKGTGAYEQYF. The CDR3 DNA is TGTGCCAGCAAAGGGACAGGGGCCTACGAGCAGTACTTC.

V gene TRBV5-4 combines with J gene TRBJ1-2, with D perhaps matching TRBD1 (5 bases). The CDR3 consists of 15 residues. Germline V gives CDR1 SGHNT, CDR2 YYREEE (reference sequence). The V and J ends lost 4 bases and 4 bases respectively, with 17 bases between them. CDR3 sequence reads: CASSPPQGDGYGYTF. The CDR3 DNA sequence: TGTGCCAGCAGCCCGCCCCAGGGTGACGGCTATGGCTACACCTTC.

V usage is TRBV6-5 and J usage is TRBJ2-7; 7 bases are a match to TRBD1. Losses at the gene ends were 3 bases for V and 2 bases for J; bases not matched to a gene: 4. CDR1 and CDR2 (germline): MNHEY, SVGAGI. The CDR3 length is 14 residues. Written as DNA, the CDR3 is TGTGCCAGCAGTTATCACAGGGGCCCCTACGAGCAGTACTTC. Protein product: CASSYHRGPYEQYF.

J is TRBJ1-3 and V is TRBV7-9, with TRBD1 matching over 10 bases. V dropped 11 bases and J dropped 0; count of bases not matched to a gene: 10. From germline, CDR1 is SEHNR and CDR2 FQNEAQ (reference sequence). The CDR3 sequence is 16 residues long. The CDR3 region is CAGDRGAVGSGNTIYF. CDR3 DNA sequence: TGTGCCGGGGACAGGGGAGCAGTTGGCTCTGGAAACACCATATATTTT.

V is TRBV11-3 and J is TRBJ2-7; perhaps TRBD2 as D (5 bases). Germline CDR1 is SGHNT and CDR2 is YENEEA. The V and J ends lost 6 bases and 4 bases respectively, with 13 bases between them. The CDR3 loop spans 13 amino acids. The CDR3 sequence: CASREKAEYEQYF. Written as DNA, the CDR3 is TGTGCCAGCAGGGAGAAAGCGGAGTACGAGCAGTACTTC.

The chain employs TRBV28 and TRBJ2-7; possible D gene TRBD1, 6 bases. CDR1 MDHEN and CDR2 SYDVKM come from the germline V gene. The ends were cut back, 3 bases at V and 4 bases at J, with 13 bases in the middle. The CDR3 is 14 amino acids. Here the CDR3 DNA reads TGTGCCAGCAGTTTCGGCAGGGGCGGTTACGAGCAGTACTTC. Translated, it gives CASSFGRGGYEQYF.

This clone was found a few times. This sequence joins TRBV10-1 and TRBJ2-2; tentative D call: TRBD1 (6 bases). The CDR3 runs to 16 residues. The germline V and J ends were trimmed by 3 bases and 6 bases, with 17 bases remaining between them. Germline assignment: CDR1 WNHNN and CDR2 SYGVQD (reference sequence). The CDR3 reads CASSDQWGRDAGELFF. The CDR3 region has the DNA TGCGCCAGCAGTGACCAATGGGGGCGCGACGCCGGGGAGCTGTTTTTT.

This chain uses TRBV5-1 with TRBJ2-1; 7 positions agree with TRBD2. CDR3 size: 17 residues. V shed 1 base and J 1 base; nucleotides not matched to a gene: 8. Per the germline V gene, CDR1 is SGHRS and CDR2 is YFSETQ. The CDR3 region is CASSLYRAGISYNEQFF. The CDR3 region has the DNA TGCGCCAGCAGCTTGTATAGAGCGGGGATATCCTACAATGAGCAGTTCTTC. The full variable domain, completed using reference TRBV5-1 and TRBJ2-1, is KAGVTQTPRYLIKTRGQQVTLSCSPISGHRSVSWYQQTPGQGLQFLFEYFSETQRNKGNFPGRFSGRQFSNSRSEMNVSTLELGDSALYLCASSLYRAGISYNEQFFGPGTRLTVL.